This T cell receptor beta chain was found in a study of T cells in localized non-small cell lung cancer. Regarding this clone: The antigen remains undetermined.

V lost 0 bases to trimming and J lost 4 bases, with 9 bases between them. Germline CDR1 reads LNHNV; CDR2 reads YYDKDF (reference sequence). There are 14 residues in the CDR3. Points from the study as a whole: Analysis by sequencing included only one tumor region, so heterogeneity remains possible. Appearances in adjacent lung were noted for a median roughly 50 of the top 100 tumor clones. Tumor trailed uninvolved adjacent lung in T cell clonality, which peaked there. A denser population of T cells in blood accompanied longer overall survival.

Sequencing used immunoSEQ multiplex PCR; TCRdb keeps in-frame clones, though not all of them. Of roughly 38,000 clones in the sample, 86% are singletons; the top ten hold about 7%. The chain joins TRBV15 to TRBJ1-1; D unresolved. This sequence originates from a woman between 18 and 55 years old with stage III lung adenocarcinoma. The sequences come from peripheral blood, collected before any cancer treatment. Here the CDR3 reads CATSRDGALTEAFF. The DNA of the CDR3 is TGTGCCACCAGCAGAGATGGTGCGCTCACTGAAGCTTTCTTT.